Described below is a single T cell receptor beta chain sequence and its context. Its antigen is not yet known. Base quality data are lacking; no much larger clone is found one base away. The CDR3 runs 15 amino acids, cysteine and phenylalanine included. This entry keeps only the CDR3 DNA: 45 bases, framed from base 1. The germline V gene (reference sequence) yields DFQATT for CDR1 and SNEGSKA for CDR2. V loses 5 bases at its end and J loses 2 bases; junction bases beyond the gene matches: 9. The library was generated by PCR. The instrument given in TCRdb is Illumina HiSeq 2500. To reduce PCR and sequencing biases, unique molecular identifiers were built into the TCR beta cDNA libraries. Every 1 to 10 million input T cells yielded roughly 0.5 million cDNA molecules, meaning each molecule approximated one T cell. The patient libraries were prepared and sequenced with the same protocol used for the earlier healthy control dataset. Within a given batch, samples were prepared together, multiplexed and sequenced on the same HiSeq lane. In the original analysis: MIGEC handled the raw barcoded reads, throwing out single-read molecular identifier groups before consensus assembly and CDR3 extraction. Clonotype tables were post-analysed with VDJtools, and diversity was normalized by down-sampling all datasets to the smallest sample size. In repertoire overlap clustering, CDR3 amino acid sequences, but not nucleotide sequences, were matched to correct batch-related cross-sample contamination. TCRdb reworked the public reads: Q25 trimming with fastp, MiXCR clone assembly, productive beta chains retained. CDR3 protein duplicates are merged, each entry listing the most common genes and DNA. TCRdb's processing, not the authors' own work, is the source of the V and J calls. Counted in this sample were hundreds of thousands of distinct CDR3 sequences; less than 35% of them appeared once. The top ten hold over 10% of the sample.

To demonstrate the VDJtools post-analysis software, the study profiled TCR beta repertoires from the peripheral blood of 13 young patients with multiple sclerosis. The patients with multiple sclerosis were children and adolescents between about 6 and 16 years of age. These data are taken from a study of post-analysis software for immune sequencing data (dated by TCRdb to about 2015). The study in broad terms: The recorded disease courses included relapsing-remitting, secondary progressive and progressive-relapsing multiple sclerosis, and some patients had no subtype annotation. The patient repertoires were set against ten to eleven previously published healthy control repertoires from donors whose ages ranged from roughly 6 to 27 years. A subset of samples was prepared in parallel using single-end sample barcoding, then pooled and co-amplified after Illumina adapter ligation.

Study-level results and caveats: When samples were clustered directly using the F measure, samples prepared in the same batch co-clustered strongly, which prompted a batch-effect correction. The control group was slightly older than the multiple sclerosis patient group. Patients showed significantly higher frequencies than controls for several TRBV segments, among them TRBV5-6, TRBV5-1 and TRBV20-1. Significantly lower normalized Chao1 diversity was found in multiple sclerosis patients than in controls, suggesting substantial peripheral T-cell clonal expansion.

This receptor was taken from a girl aged 5 to 17 with multiple sclerosis. This chain joins TRBV20-1 to TRBJ2-3; the junction holds 8 bases that match TRBD2. The sequenced material came from blood. The nucleotide sequence is TGCAGTGCTGTCGGAAGCGGGGGCCTCACAGATACGCAGTATTTT. It translates to CSAVGSGGLTDTQYF.